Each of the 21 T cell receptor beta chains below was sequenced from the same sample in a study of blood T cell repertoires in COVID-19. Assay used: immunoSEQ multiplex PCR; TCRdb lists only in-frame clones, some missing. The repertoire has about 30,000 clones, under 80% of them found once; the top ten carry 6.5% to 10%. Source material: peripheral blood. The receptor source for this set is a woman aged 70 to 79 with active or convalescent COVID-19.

The CDR3 sequence is CASSTTPGTGYIDEQYF. The CDR3 DNA reads TGTGCCAGCAGCACTACTCCTGGGACAGGGTATATCGACGAGCAGTACTTC. The chain is built from TRBV13 and TRBJ2-7; 9 nucleotides align to TRBD1. This CDR3 is 17 amino acids long. V dropped 5 bases and J dropped 5; count of bases not matched to a gene: 16. From germline, CDR1 is PRHDT and CDR2 FYEKMQ (reference sequence).

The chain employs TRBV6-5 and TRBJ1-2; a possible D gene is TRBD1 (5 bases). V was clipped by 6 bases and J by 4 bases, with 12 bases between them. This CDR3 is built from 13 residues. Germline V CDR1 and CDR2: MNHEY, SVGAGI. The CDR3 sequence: CASSMGGGYGYTF. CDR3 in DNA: TGTGCCAGCAGCATGGGGGGGGGCTATGGCTACACCTTC.

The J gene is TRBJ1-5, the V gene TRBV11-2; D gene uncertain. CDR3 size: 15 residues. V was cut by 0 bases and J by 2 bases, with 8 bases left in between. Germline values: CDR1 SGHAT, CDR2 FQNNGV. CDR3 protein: CASSLDHGGNQPQHF. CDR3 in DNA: TGTGCCAGCAGCTTAGATCACGGTGGCAATCAGCCCCAGCATTTT.

CDR3 nucleotide sequence: TGCAGCGTTGTAGGGGGCAATGGCTACACCTTC. It translates to CSVVGGNGYTF. The genes are TRBV29-1 and TRBJ1-2; 7 bases fit TRBD1. The junction had 2 bases not matched to a gene; V was cut back by 4 bases and J by 6 bases. The CDR3 is 11 residues long. CDR1 and CDR2 (germline): SQVTM, ANQGSEA.

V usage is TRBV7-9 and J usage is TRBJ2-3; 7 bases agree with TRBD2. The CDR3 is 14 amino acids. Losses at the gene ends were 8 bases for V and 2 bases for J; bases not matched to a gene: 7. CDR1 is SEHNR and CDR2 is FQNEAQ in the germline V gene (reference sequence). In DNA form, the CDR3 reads TGTGCCAGCGTGGCTAGCGGATACACAGATACGCAGTATTTT. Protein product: CASVASGYTDTQYF.

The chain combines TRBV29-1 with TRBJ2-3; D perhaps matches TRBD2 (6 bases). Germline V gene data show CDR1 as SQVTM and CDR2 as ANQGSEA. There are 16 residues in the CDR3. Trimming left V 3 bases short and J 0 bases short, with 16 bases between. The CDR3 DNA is TGCAGCGTTGACGGAGGGGCGGGATTGAGCACAGATACGCAGTATTTT. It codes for CSVDGGAGLSTDTQYF.

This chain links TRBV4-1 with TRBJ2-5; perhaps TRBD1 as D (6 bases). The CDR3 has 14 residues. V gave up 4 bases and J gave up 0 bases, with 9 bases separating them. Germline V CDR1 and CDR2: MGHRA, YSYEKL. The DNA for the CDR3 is TGCGCCAGCAGCCCCGGACAGTACCAAGAGACCCAGTACTTC. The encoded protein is CASSPGQYQETQYF.

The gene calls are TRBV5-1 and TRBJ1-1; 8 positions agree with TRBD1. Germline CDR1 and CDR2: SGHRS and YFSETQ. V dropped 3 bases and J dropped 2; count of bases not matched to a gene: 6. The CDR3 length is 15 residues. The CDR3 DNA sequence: TGCGCCAGCAGCTGGGGGACAGGCGGAAACACTGAAGCTTTCTTT. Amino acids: CASSWGTGGNTEAFF.

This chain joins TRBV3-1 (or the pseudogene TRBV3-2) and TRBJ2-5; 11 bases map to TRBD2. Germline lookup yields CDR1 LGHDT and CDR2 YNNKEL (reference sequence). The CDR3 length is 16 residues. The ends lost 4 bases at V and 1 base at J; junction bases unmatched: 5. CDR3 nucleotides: TGTGCCAGCAGCCCCGGACTAGCGGGTGGCCAAGAGACCCAGTACTTC. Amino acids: CASSPGLAGGQETQYF.

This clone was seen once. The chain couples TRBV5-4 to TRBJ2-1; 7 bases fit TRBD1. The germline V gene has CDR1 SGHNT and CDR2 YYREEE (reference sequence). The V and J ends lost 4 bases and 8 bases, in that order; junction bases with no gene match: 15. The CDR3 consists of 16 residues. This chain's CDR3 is CASSTRRTGQWDEQFF. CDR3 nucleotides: TGTGCCAGCAGCACCCGTCGGACAGGACAATGGGATGAGCAGTTCTTC.

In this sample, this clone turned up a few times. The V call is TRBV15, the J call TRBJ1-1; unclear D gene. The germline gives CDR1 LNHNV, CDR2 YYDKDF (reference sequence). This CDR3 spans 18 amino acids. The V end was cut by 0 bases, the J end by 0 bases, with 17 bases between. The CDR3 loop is CATSREYGRGNMNTEAFF. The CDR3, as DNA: TGTGCCACCAGCAGAGAATATGGTAGAGGAAACATGAACACTGAAGCTTTCTTT.

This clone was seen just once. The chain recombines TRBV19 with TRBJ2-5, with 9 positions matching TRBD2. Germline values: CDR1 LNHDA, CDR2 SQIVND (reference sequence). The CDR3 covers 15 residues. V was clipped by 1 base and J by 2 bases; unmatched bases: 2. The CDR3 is CASSIALAGQETQYF. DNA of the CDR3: TGTGCCAGTAGTATAGCTCTAGCGGGGCAAGAGACCCAGTACTTC.

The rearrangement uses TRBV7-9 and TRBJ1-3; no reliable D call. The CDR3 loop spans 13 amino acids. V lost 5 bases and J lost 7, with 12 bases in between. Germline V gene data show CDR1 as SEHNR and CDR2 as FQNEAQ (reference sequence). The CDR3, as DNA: TGTGCCAGCAGCGGGAGGTTGGAGAACACCATATATTTT. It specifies CASSGRLENTIYF.

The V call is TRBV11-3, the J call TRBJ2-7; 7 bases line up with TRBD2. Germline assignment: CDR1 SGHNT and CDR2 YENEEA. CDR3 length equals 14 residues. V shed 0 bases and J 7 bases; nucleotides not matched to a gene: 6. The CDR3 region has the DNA TGTGCCAGCAGCTTAGACGGGGGGAGCTGGGAGCAGTACTTC. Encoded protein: CASSLDGGSWEQYF. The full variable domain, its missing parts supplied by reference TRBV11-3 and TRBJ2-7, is EAGVVQSPRYKIIEKKQPVAFWCNPISGHNTLYWYLQNLGQGPELLIRYENEEAVDDSQLPKDRFSAERLKGVDSTLKIQPAELGDSAVYLCASSLDGGSWEQYFGPGTRLTVT.

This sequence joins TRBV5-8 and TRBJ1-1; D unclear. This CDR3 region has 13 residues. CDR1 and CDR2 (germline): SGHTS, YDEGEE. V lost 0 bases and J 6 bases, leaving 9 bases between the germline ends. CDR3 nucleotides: TGTGCCAGCAGCTTGGCACAGAGGGCTGAAGCTTTCTTT. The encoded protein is CASSLAQRAEAFF.

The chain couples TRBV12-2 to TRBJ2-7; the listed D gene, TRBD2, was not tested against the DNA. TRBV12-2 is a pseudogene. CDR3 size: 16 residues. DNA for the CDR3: TGTGCAAGTCGCTTAGGCTCCCTGGCGGGGGCCTACGAGCAGTACTTC. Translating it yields CASRLGSLAGAYEQYF.

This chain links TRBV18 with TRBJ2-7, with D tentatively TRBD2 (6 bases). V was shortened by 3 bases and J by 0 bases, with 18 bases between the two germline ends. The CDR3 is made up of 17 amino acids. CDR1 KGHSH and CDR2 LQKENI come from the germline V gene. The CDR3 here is CASSPLPGGTSSYEQYF. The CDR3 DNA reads TGTGCCAGCTCACCCCTCCCAGGAGGGACCTCCTCCTACGAGCAGTACTTC.

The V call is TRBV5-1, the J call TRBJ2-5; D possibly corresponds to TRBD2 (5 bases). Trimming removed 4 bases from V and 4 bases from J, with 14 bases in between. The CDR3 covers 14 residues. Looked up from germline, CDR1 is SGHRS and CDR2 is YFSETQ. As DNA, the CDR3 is TGCGCCAGCAGCCGGAGCGGAGGCCTAGAGACCCAGTACTTC. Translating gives CASSRSGGLETQYF.

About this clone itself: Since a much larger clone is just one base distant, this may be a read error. The CDR3 DNA follows: TGTGCCAGCAGCCCAGGGGGCTACGAGCAGTACTTC. This sequence encodes CASSPGGYEQYF. The chain recombines TRBV5-6 with TRBJ2-7; 7 nucleotides align to TRBD1. Germline values: CDR1 SGHDT, CDR2 YYEEEE. The CDR3 length is 12 residues. With 4 bases clipped from V and 3 bases from J, the junction kept 1 base outside the gene matches.

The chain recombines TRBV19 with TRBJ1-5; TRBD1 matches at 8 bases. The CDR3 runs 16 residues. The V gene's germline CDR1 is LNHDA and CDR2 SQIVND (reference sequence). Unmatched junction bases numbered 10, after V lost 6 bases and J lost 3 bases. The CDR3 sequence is CASRAGGKTDNQPQHF. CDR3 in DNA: TGTGCCAGTAGAGCAGGGGGCAAAACGGACAATCAGCCCCAGCATTTT.

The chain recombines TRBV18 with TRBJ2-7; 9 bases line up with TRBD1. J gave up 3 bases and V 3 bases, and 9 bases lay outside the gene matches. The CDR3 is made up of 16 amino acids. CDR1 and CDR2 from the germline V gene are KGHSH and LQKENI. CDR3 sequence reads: CASSPPGTGLGYEQYF. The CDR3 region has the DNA TGTGCCAGCTCACCTCCAGGGACAGGGCTAGGCTACGAGCAGTACTTC.